A single sample is the source of the 20 T cell receptor beta chains below, sequenced in a study of graft-versus-host responses after intestinal transplantation. This table comes from immunoSEQ multiplex PCR, and its TCRdb copy is limited to in-frame clones, with some not included. This repertoire shows approximately 86,000 clones, roughly 91% found once; its top ten account for over 0.08%. No antigens are known for them. This sample comprised unstimulated CD4+ T cells sorted from spleen or lymph node cells, obtained before intestinal transplant. Receptors were obtained from a human donor who received an intestinal transplant.

The V and J genes are TRBV2 and TRBJ2-2; 10 nucleotides agree with TRBD1. CDR1 and CDR2 (germline): SNHLY, FYNNEI. After removal of 3 bases from V and 4 bases from J, the junction contained 8 bases not matched to a gene. The CDR3 length is 17 residues. The DNA for the CDR3 is TGTGCCAGCAGTGACGACAGGGGGCGCGAGGGCACCGGGGAGCTGTTTTTT. Translation: CASSDDRGREGTGELFF.

V is TRBV19 and J is TRBJ1-2; D may be TRBD1 (6 bases). Trimming took off 2 bases at V and 1 base at J, with 8 bases between the two ends. The length of the CDR3 is 14 residues. Germline V gene data show CDR1 as LNHDA and CDR2 as SQIVND (reference sequence). In nucleotides, the CDR3 is TGTGCCAGTAGTATACAACAGGGTAACTATGGCTACACCTTC. Translation: CASSIQQGNYGYTF.

The CDR3 region has the DNA TGTGCCTGGACCCCGGGACAGGGGCTACCCTACGAGCAGTACTTC. Its protein product is CAWTPGQGLPYEQYF. J is TRBJ2-7 and V is TRBV30, with 10 bases that match TRBD1. V lost 4 bases and J lost 2; bases outside the gene matches: 8. Germline CDR1 is GTSNPN and CDR2 is SVGIG (reference sequence). The CDR3 consists of 15 residues.

The chain carries TRBV6-5 and TRBJ2-2, with D possibly TRBD1 on 5 matching bases. CDR1 is MNHEY, CDR2 SVGAGI, per germline. The CDR3 has 13 amino acids. V was shortened by 3 bases and J by 4 bases, with 6 bases between the two germline ends. CDR3 in DNA: TGTGCCAGCAGTTATAGGGGCACCGGGGAGCTGTTTTTT. Amino acid sequence: CASSYRGTGELFF.

The genes are TRBV5-1 and TRBJ2-1; TRBD2 matches 7 bases. This CDR3 has 16 amino acids. The V gene's germline CDR1 is SGHRS and CDR2 YFSETQ. V gave up 0 bases and J gave up 2 bases; unmatched junction bases: 5. CDR3 sequence: CASSLGWGGAYNEQFF. CDR3 nucleotide sequence: TGCGCCAGCAGCTTGGGTTGGGGGGGGGCCTACAATGAGCAGTTCTTC. Filled out from reference TRBV5-1 and TRBJ2-1, the complete variable domain reads KAGVTQTPRYLIKTRGQQVTLSCSPISGHRSVSWYQQTPGQGLQFLFEYFSETQRNKGNFPGRFSGRQFSNSRSEMNVSTLELGDSALYLCASSLGWGGAYNEQFFGPGTRLTVL.

This chain connects TRBV4-1 to TRBJ2-1, with D possibly matching TRBD2 (7 bases). The length of the CDR3 is 19 residues. V lost 3 bases to trimming and J lost 2 bases, with 23 bases between them. Germline loops: CDR1 MGHRA, CDR2 YSYEKL. The CDR3 region has the DNA TGCGCCAGCAGCCACCTTCGTGGGGGGGCAACCTTTGCCTACAATGAGCAGTTCTTC. Its protein product is CASSHLRGGATFAYNEQFF.

CDR3 DNA: TGTGCCAGCAGGATATCCGGGGGTAACTATGGCTACACCTTC. Translating it yields CASRISGGNYGYTF. V is TRBV6-5 and J is TRBJ1-2, with D perhaps TRBD1 (5 bases). V lost 6 bases to trimming and J lost 1 base, with 12 bases between them. This CDR3 has 14 amino acids. Per the germline V gene, CDR1 is MNHEY and CDR2 is SVGAGI.

The CDR3 loop reads CASRYETVTGSSPLHF. DNA for the CDR3: TGTGCCAGCAGATACGAGACAGTGACGGGTAGTTCACCCCTCCACTTT. V and J are TRBV6-5 and TRBJ1-6; D may be TRBD1 (5 bases). The CDR3 is 16 residues long. The germline V gene has CDR1 MNHEY and CDR2 SVGAGI. V lost 6 bases, J lost 9 bases, and 21 bases lay in between.

V and J are TRBV19 and TRBJ2-3, with TRBD2 matching 11 bases. The CDR3 runs to 16 residues. Germline CDR1 is LNHDA and CDR2 is SQIVND (reference sequence). V lost 3 bases, J lost 1 base, and 3 bases stayed unmatched. Written as DNA, the CDR3 is TGTGCCAGTAGTATGGAACTAGCGGGGGGCACAGATACGCAGTATTTT. Translating it yields CASSMELAGGTDTQYF.

The chain uses TRBV5-4 and TRBJ2-5; possibly TRBD2 for D (6 bases). CDR3 length equals 14 residues. V was clipped by 4 bases and J by 5 bases, with 15 bases between them. Germline V gives CDR1 SGHNT, CDR2 YYREEE (reference sequence). Here the CDR3 DNA reads TGTGCCAGCAGCACGGCGGGGCTAGGGGAGACCCAGTACTTC. It translates to CASSTAGLGETQYF.

This clone was detected only once. J is TRBJ1-2 and V is TRBV27, with a possible D match to TRBD1 (6 bases). Trimming cost V 10 bases and J 4 bases, with 28 bases left between them. CDR3 length: 17 residues. Per the germline V gene, CDR1 is MNHEY and CDR2 is SMNVEV (reference sequence). CDR3 region: CATSRGRGGTDGYGYTF. The DNA of the CDR3 is TGTGCCACCTCAAGGGGGAGGGGGGGGACCGATGGCTATGGCTACACCTTC.

The rearrangement joins TRBV18 to TRBJ1-4; D is unclear. Trimming cost V 3 bases and J 2 bases, with 7 bases left between them. Germline CDR1 is KGHSH and CDR2 is LQKENI. The CDR3 runs to 14 residues. The CDR3 loop reads CASSPDQTNEKLFF. The CDR3 bases are TGTGCCAGCTCACCTGATCAGACTAATGAAAAACTGTTTTTT.

The chain employs TRBV4-1 and TRBJ1-2; D remains ambiguous. CDR3 length equals 15 residues. V was trimmed by 2 bases and J by 0 bases, leaving 10 bases between them. CDR1 and CDR2 (germline): MGHRA, YSYEKL. As DNA, the CDR3 is TGCGCCAGCAGCCAACCTGACATCGCTAACTATGGCTACACCTTC. Its translation: CASSQPDIANYGYTF.

The chain is built from TRBV5-4 and TRBJ2-1; 7 bases align to TRBD1. The V gene end was trimmed by 3 bases and the J gene end by 8 bases; junction bases not matched to a gene: 11. CDR1 is SGHNT, CDR2 YYREEE, per germline (reference sequence). CDR3 length: 15 residues. Here the CDR3 DNA reads TGTGCCAGCAGCTCCCGGGACAGAGCTCGGGATGAGCAGTTCTTC. It codes for CASSSRDRARDEQFF.

The DNA for the CDR3 is TGCGCCAGCAGCCAAGAGACCCTGGTAGACTACTATGGCTACACCTTC. The encoded protein is CASSQETLVDYYGYTF. The V call is TRBV4-1, the J call TRBJ1-2; D is unresolved. The CDR3 length is 16 residues. V lost 0 bases and J lost 3, with 14 bases in between. Germline V gene sequence: CDR1 MGHRA, CDR2 YSYEKL.

This clone was observed once. The chain uses TRBV7-9 and TRBJ1-1, with 11 bases identical to TRBD1. Trimming cost V 5 bases and J 10 bases; bases outside gene matches: 3. Germline CDR1 SEHNR, CDR2 FQNEAQ (reference sequence). The CDR3 contains 12 residues. CDR3 bases: TGTGCCAGCAGCCAGGGACAGGGGGGAGCTTTCTTT. Its translation is CASSQGQGGAFF.

The chain couples TRBV19 to TRBJ2-7; D gene unclear. The germline CDR1 and CDR2 sequences are LNHDA and SQIVND (reference sequence). The CDR3 is 13 amino acids. V was cut by 3 bases and J by 3 bases, with 9 bases left in between. DNA for the CDR3: TGTGCCAGTAGTATGTCAGGAATCTACGAGCAGTACTTC. Its translation is CASSMSGIYEQYF. The full variable domain, rest sourced from reference TRBV19 and TRBJ2-7, is DGGITQSPKYLFRKEGQNVTLSCEQNLNHDAMYWYRQDPGQGLRLIYYSQIVNDFQKGDIAEGYSVSREKKESFPLTVTSAQKNPTAFYLCASSMSGIYEQYFGPGTRLTVT.

The V and J genes are TRBV10-2 and TRBJ2-3; tentatively, D is TRBD2 (6 bases). Germline values: CDR1 WSHSY, CDR2 SAAADI. The CDR3 consists of 19 residues. Trimming took 0 bases from V and 1 from J, leaving 20 bases between them. The CDR3 DNA follows: TGCGCCAGCAGTGAGTCGTTTAGCGGTACTGGCTATCGCACAGATACGCAGTATTTT. The encoded protein is CASSESFSGTGYRTDTQYF.

This clone was detected a few times. Here the CDR3 DNA reads TGTGCTAGTGGATCAACCAGGGGAGAAGACTATGGCTACACCTTC. It encodes CASGSTRGEDYGYTF. This chain uses TRBV12-5 with TRBJ1-2, with D perhaps matching TRBD1 (6 bases). The V gene lost 6 bases and the J gene lost 3 bases, with 17 bases spanning the gap. The germline CDR1 and CDR2 sequences are LGHNT and FRNRAP. This CDR3 spans 15 amino acids.

CDR3 amino acids: CASSKTGGPLDYTF. CDR3 DNA: TGTGCCAGCAGCAAAACAGGGGGGCCCCTTGACTACACCTTC. The chain carries TRBV7-2 and TRBJ1-2; 8 nucleotides match TRBD1. V shed 5 bases, J shed 10 bases, and the junction held 12 bases outside the gene matches. CDR1 is SGHTA and CDR2 is FQGNSA in the germline V gene. CDR3 length equals 14 residues.